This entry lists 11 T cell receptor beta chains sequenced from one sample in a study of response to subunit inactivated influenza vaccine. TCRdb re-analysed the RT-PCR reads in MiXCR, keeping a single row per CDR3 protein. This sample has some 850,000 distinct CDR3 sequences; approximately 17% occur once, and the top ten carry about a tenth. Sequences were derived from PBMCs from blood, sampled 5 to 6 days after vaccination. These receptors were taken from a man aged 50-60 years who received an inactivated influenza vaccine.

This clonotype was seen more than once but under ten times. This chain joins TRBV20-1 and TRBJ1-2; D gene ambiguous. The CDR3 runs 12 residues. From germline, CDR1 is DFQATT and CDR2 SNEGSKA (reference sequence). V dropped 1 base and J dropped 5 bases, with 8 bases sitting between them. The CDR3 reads CSARATDYGYTF. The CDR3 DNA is TGCAGTGCTAGAGCGACGGATTATGGCTACACCTTC.

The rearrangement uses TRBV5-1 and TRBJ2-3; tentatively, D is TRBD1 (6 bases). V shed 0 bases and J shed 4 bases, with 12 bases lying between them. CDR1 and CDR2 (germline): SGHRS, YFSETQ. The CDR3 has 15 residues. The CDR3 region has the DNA TGCGCCAGCAGCTTGGCCAGGGGCGACGCAGATACGCAGTATTTT. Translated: CASSLARGDADTQYF. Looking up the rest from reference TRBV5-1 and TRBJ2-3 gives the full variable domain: KAGVTQTPRYLIKTRGQQVTLSCSPISGHRSVSWYQQTPGQGLQFLFEYFSETQRNKGNFPGRFSGRQFSNSRSEMNVSTLELGDSALYLCASSLARGDADTQYFGPGTRLTVL.

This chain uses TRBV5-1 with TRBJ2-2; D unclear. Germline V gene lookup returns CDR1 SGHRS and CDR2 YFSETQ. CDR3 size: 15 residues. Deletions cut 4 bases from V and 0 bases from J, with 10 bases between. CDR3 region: CASSQGRPNTGELFF. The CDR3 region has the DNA TGCGCCAGCAGCCAAGGACGCCCGAACACCGGGGAGCTGTTTTTT.

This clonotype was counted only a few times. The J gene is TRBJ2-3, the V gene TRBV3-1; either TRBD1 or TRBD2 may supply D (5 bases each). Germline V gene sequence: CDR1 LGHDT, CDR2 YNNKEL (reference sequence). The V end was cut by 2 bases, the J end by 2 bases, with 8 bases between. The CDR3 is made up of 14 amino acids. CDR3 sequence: CASSQRGATDTQYF. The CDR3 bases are TGTGCCAGCAGCCAACGAGGGGCCACAGATACGCAGTATTTT.

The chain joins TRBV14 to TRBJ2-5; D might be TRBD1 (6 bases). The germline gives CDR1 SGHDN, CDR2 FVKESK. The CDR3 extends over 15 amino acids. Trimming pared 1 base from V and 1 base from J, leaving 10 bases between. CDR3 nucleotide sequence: TGTGCCAGCAGCCAAGCTTTAGGGGGCCAAGAGACCCAGTACTTC. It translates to CASSQALGGQETQYF.

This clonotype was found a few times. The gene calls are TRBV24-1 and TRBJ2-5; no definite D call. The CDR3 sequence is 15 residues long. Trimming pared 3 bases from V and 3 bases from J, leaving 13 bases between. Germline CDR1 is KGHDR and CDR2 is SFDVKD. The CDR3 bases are TGTGCCACCAGTGATGGACGGAACCCTAAAGAGACCCAGTACTTC. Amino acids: CATSDGRNPKETQYF.

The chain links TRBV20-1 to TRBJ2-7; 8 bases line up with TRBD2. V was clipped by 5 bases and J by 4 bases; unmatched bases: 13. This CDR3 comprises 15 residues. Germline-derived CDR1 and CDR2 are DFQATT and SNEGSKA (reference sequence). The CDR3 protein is CSARLSGGGLYEQYF. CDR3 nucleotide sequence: TGCAGTGCTCGACTGTCTGGCGGGGGGTTATACGAGCAGTACTTC.

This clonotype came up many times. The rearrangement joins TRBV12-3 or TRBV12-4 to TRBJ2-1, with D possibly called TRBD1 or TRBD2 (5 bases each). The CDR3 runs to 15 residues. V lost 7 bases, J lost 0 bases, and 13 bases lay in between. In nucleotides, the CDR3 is TGTGCCAGCACACGGGACGGAAGCTCCTACAATGAGCAGTTCTTC. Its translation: CASTRDGSSYNEQFF.

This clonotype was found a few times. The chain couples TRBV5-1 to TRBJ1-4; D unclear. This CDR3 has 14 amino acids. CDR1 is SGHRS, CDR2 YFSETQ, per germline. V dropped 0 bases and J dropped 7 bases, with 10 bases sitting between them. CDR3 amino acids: CASSLDNPREKLFF. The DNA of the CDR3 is TGCGCCAGCAGCTTGGATAACCCGCGTGAAAAACTGTTTTTT. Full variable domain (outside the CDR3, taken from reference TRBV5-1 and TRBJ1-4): KAGVTQTPRYLIKTRGQQVTLSCSPISGHRSVSWYQQTPGQGLQFLFEYFSETQRNKGNFPGRFSGRQFSNSRSEMNVSTLELGDSALYLCASSLDNPREKLFFGSGTQLSVL.

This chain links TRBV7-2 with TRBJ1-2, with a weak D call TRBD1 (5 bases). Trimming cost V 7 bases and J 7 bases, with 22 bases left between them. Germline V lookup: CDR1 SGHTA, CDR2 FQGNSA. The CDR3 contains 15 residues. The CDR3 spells CASTADMGGSGGYTF. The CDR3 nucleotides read TGTGCCAGCACCGCGGATATGGGGGGTAGCGGTGGCTACACCTTC.

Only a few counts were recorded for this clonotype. CDR3 region: CSVVSSSGRYEQYF. DNA for the CDR3: TGCAGCGTTGTTTCTTCTAGCGGGAGGTACGAGCAGTACTTC. V and J are TRBV29-1 and TRBJ2-7; 11 nucleotides match TRBD2. The length of the CDR3 is 14 residues. Per germline, CDR1 SQVTM and CDR2 ANQGSEA. Trimming at V came to 4 bases and at J to 4 bases, leaving 6 bases not matched to a gene.